The sequence of this TCR beta chain was determined in a study of vaccination and CD4 T cells after COVID-19. The length of the CDR3 is 14 residues. Unmatched junction bases numbered 8, after V lost 3 bases and J lost 7 bases. The germline gives CDR1 LNHDA, CDR2 SQIVND (reference sequence). Comment on this clonotype: Its antigen is as yet unknown.

Researchers used the Oncomine TCR Beta short-read assay to sequence DNA from cultured CD4+ T cells. MiXCR was run by TCRdb on the PCR reads, yielding one entry per CDR3 protein. The sample shows roughly 15,000 distinct CDR3 sequences, around 40% of them seen only once. Treatment: approximately 9-day PBMC culture with coronavirus spike peptide pools or control peptides (ViraFEST assay). This chain uses TRBV19 with TRBJ1-1; TRBD1 agrees at 7 bases. The clonotype originates from a human donor who had recovered from COVID-19. The sample consisted of CD4+ T cells from blood, cultured in vitro. The CDR3 sequence is CASSIQGGEGEAFF. For the CDR3, the DNA is TGTGCCAGTAGTATCCAGGGGGGAGAGGGTGAAGCTTTCTTT.